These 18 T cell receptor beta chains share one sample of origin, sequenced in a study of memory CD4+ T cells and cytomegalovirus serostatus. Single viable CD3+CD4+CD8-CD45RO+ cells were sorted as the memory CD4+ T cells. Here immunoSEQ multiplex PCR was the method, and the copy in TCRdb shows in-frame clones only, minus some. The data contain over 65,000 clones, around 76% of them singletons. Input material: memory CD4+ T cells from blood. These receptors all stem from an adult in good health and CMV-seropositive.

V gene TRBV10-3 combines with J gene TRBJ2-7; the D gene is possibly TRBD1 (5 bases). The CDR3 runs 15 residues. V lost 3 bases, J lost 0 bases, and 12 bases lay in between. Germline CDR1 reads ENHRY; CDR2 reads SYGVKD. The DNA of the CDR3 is TGTGCCATCAGTGATCGGAAGGGGAACTCCTACGAGCAGTACTTC. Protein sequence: CAISDRKGNSYEQYF.

The CDR3 bases are TGTGCCAGTAGTTACGGACAGCCTAACACCGGGGAGCTGTTTTTT. It specifies CASSYGQPNTGELFF. The chain employs TRBV19 and TRBJ2-2; TRBD1 might be the D (6 bases). V shed 5 bases and J shed 2 bases, with 12 bases lying between them. Germline V gene sequence: CDR1 LNHDA, CDR2 SQIVND (reference sequence). The CDR3 has 15 residues.

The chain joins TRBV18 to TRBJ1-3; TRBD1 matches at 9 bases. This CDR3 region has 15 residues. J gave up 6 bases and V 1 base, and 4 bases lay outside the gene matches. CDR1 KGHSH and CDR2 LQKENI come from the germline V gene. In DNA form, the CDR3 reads TGTGCCAGCTCACCACGGACAGGGGAAGAAAACACCATATATTTT. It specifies CASSPRTGEENTIYF.

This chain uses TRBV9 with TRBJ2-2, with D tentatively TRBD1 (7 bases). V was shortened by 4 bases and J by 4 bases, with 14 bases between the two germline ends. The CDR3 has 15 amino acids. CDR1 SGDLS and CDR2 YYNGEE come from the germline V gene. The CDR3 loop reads CASSPGGGPTGELFF. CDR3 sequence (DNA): TGTGCCAGCAGCCCAGGAGGGGGCCCCACCGGGGAGCTGTTTTTT.

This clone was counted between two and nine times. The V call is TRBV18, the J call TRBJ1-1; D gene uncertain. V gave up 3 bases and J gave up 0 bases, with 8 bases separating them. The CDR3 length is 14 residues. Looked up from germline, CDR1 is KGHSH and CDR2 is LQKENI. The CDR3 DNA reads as TGTGCCAGCTCACCGGGTGGGCTGAACACTGAAGCTTTCTTT. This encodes CASSPGGLNTEAFF.

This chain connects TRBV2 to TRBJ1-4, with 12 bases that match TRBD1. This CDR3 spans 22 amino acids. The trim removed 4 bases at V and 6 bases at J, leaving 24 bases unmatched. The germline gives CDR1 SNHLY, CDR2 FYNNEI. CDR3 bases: TGTGCCAGCAGTGGCTGGGGACAGGGGGCGCAGGGCGGACGCTTGCACGATGAAAAACTGTTTTTT. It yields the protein CASSGWGQGAQGGRLHDEKLFF.

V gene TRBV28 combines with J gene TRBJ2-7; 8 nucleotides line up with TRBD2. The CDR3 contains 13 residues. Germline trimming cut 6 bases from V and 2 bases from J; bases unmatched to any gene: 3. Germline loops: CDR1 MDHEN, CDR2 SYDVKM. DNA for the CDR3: TGTGCCAGCAGATCGGGGGGGACCTACGAGCAGTACTTC. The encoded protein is CASRSGGTYEQYF.

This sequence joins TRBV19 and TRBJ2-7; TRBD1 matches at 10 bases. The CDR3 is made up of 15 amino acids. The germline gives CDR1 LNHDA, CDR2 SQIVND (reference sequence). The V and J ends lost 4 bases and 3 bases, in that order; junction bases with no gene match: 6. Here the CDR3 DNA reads TGTGCCAGTAGTACGGGGACAGGGGCCCTCTACGAGCAGTACTTC. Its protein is CASSTGTGALYEQYF.

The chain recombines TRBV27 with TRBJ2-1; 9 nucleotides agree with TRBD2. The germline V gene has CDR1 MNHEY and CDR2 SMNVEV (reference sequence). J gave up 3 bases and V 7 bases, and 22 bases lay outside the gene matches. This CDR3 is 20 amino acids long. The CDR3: CASTLRFVPGGTSSYNEQFF. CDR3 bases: TGTGCCAGCACCCTGAGGTTCGTCCCGGGCGGGACTAGCAGCTACAATGAGCAGTTCTTC.

CDR3 in DNA: TGCGCCAGCAGCCCGGGAGGGGGAGGGTACGAGCAGTACTTC. Protein sequence: CASSPGGGGYEQYF. The chain couples TRBV5-1 to TRBJ2-7, with 8 bases matching TRBD2. Trimming at V came to 4 bases and at J to 4 bases, leaving 7 bases not matched to a gene. The CDR3 runs 14 residues. Germline V CDR1 and CDR2: SGHRS, YFSETQ. Using reference TRBV5-1 and TRBJ2-7 for the parts outside the CDR3, the full variable domain is KAGVTQTPRYLIKTRGQQVTLSCSPISGHRSVSWYQQTPGQGLQFLFEYFSETQRNKGNFPGRFSGRQFSNSRSEMNVSTLELGDSALYLCASSPGGGGYEQYFGPGTRLTVT.

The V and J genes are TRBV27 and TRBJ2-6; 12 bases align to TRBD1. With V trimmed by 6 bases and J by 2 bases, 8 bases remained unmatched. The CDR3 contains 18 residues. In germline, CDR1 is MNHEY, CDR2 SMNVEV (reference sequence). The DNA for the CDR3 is TGTGCCAGCAGACCCGTGGGGACAGGGGGCGCTGGGGCCAACGTCCTGACTTTC. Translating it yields CASRPVGTGGAGANVLTF.

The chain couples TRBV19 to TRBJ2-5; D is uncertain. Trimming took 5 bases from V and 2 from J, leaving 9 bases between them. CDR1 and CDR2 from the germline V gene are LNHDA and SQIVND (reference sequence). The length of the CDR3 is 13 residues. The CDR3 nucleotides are TGTGCCAGTAGTTTGGGGATTCAAGAGACCCAGTACTTC. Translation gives CASSLGIQETQYF.

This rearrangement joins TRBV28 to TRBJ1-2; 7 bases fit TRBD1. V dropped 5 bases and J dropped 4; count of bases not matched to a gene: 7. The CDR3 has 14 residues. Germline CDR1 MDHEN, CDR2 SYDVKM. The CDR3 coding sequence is TGTGCCAGCAGTAAGGGGGACAGCGGCTATGGCTACACCTTC. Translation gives CASSKGDSGYGYTF.

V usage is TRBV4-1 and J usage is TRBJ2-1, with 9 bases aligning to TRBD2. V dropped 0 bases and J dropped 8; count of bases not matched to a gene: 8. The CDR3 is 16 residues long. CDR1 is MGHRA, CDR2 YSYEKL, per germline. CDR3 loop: CASSQDVSGGSDEQFF. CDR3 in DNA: TGCGCCAGCAGCCAAGATGTCAGCGGGGGGTCCGATGAGCAGTTCTTC.

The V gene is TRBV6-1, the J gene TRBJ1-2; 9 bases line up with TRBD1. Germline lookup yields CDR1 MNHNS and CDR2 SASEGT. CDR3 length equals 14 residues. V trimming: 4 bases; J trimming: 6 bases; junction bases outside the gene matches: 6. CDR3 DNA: TGTGCCAGCAGTGTAGCGGGACAGGGAGATGGCTACACCTTC. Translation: CASSVAGQGDGYTF.

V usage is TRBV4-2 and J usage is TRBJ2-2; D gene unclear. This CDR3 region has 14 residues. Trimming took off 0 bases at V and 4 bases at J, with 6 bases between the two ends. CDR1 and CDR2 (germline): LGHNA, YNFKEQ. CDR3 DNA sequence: TGTGCCAGCAGCCAAGAGGGGATCACCGGGGAGCTGTTTTTT. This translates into CASSQEGITGELFF.

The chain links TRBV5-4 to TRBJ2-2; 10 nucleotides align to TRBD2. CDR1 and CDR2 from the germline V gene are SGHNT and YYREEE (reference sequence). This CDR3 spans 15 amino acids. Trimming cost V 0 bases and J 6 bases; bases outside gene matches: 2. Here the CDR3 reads CASSLETSGAGELFF. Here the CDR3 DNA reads TGTGCCAGCAGCTTGGAAACTAGCGGGGCCGGGGAGCTGTTTTTT.

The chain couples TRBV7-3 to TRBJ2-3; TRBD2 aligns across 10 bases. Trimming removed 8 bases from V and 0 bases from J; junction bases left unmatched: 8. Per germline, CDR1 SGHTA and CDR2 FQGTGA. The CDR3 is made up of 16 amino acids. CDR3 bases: TGTGCCAGCGGTAGCGGGGGGTTCGATAGCACAGATACGCAGTATTTT. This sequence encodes CASGSGGFDSTDTQYF.